Below are 23 T cell receptor beta chains sequenced from a single sample in a study of blood T cell repertoires in COVID-19. Sequencing used immunoSEQ multiplex PCR; TCRdb keeps in-frame clones, though not all of them. The sample consists of some 69,000 clones, about nine tenths of them appearing once. The sample taken for sequencing was peripheral blood. All receptors come from a man aged 60-69 years with acute or convalescent COVID-19.

The chain has TRBV5-1 and TRBJ1-2, with D uncertain. The CDR3 consists of 13 residues. Trimming cost V 0 bases and J 10 bases, with 13 bases left between them. Germline lookup yields CDR1 SGHRS and CDR2 YFSETQ. The CDR3 spells CASSLDGVLHYTF. The CDR3 nucleotides read TGCGCCAGCAGCTTGGACGGGGTTCTTCACTACACCTTC.

J is TRBJ2-3 and V is TRBV7-2, with D unclear. The CDR3 is made up of 14 amino acids. V shed 1 base and J shed 5 bases, with 10 bases lying between them. The germline V gene has CDR1 SGHTA and CDR2 FQGNSA. The CDR3 nucleotides are TGTGCCAGCAGCTTAGACCTAGTTAAAGATACGCAGTATTTT. It is translated as CASSLDLVKDTQYF.

This clone appeared once. The chain combines TRBV13 with TRBJ1-4; TRBD1 matches 9 bases. Germline V CDR1 and CDR2: PRHDT, FYEKMQ (reference sequence). V dropped 6 bases and J dropped 9; count of bases not matched to a gene: 8. This CDR3 has 14 amino acids. This CDR3 is CASSFTGTGKKLFF. The CDR3 region has the DNA TGTGCCAGCAGTTTCACCGGGACAGGGAAAAAACTGTTTTTT.

The chain has TRBV30 and TRBJ1-2, with 9 bases fitting TRBD1. The germline V gene encodes CDR1 GTSNPN and CDR2 SVGIG (reference sequence). V was pared by 2 bases and J by 4 bases, with 2 bases of the junction left unmatched. The length of the CDR3 is 13 residues. Written as DNA, the CDR3 is TGTGCCTGGAGTACAGGGGGCAGCTATGGCTACACCTTC. Translated: CAWSTGGSYGYTF.

V gene TRBV10-2 combines with J gene TRBJ2-1; 9 bases are shared with TRBD1. J was trimmed by 1 base and V by 6 bases; bases with no gene match: 7. CDR1 and CDR2 from the germline V gene are WSHSY and SAAADI. This CDR3 region has 16 residues. CDR3 nucleotide sequence: TGCGCCAGCAGGGAATCCGGGACAGGGTCCTACAATGAGCAGTTCTTC. It translates to CASRESGTGSYNEQFF.

The J gene is TRBJ1-5, the V gene TRBV12-3 or TRBV12-4; 8 bases agree with TRBD1. The V segment lost 6 bases and the J segment 2 bases; nucleotides outside the gene matches: 0. The length of the CDR3 is 13 residues. CDR3 protein: CASRTGGNQPQHF. DNA for the CDR3: TGTGCCAGCAGGACAGGGGGCAATCAGCCCCAGCATTTT.

On this clone itself: Germline is not matched at one junction end, which may reflect a read error. The chain employs TRBV7-2 and TRBJ2-2, with D tentatively TRBD2 (6 bases). CDR1 and CDR2 from the germline V gene are SGHTA and FQGNSA. This CDR3 contains 14 residues. CDR3 region: CTTGGPTNTGELFF. The CDR3 DNA sequence: TGCACTACCGGGGGACCTACGAACACCGGGGAGCTGTTTTTT.

The V call is TRBV18, the J call TRBJ2-2; D is unclear. CDR3 length: 13 residues. CDR1 is KGHSH and CDR2 is LQKENI in the germline V gene. The V and J ends lost 6 bases and 0 bases respectively, with 5 bases between them. CDR3 in amino acids: CASSRANTGELFF. The CDR3 region has the DNA TGTGCCAGCTCTCGCGCGAACACCGGGGAGCTGTTTTTT. Drawing the rest from reference TRBV18 and TRBJ2-2, the complete variable domain is NAGVMQNPRHLVRRRGQEARLRCSPMKGHSHVYWYRQLPEEGLKFMVYLQKENIIDESGMPKERFSAEFPKEGPSILRIQQVVRGDSAAYFCASSRANTGELFFGEGSRLTVL.

The J gene is TRBJ2-5, the V gene TRBV9; D remains ambiguous. The V end was cut by 4 bases, the J end by 3 bases, with 4 bases between. The length of the CDR3 is 11 residues. CDR1 SGDLS and CDR2 YYNGEE come from the germline V gene. CDR3 in DNA: TGTGCCAGCAGCCTCGAAGAGACCCAGTACTTC. Its protein is CASSLEETQYF.

The chain joins TRBV5-1 to TRBJ2-3; D possibly corresponds to TRBD1 (6 bases). Germline V gene data show CDR1 as SGHRS and CDR2 as YFSETQ. V lost 3 bases to trimming and J lost 1 base, with 12 bases between them. The CDR3 has 15 amino acids. The CDR3 bases are TGCGCCAGCAGCTCAGCGGACAGCCGCACAGATACGCAGTATTTT. Protein: CASSSADSRTDTQYF. The variable domain in full, completed from reference TRBV5-1 and TRBJ2-3, reads KAGVTQTPRYLIKTRGQQVTLSCSPISGHRSVSWYQQTPGQGLQFLFEYFSETQRNKGNFPGRFSGRQFSNSRSEMNVSTLELGDSALYLCASSSADSRTDTQYFGPGTRLTVL.

This clone came up once. The chain couples TRBV7-2 to TRBJ1-2; the D is unclear. Trimming cost V 5 bases and J 5 bases, with 15 bases left between them. Germline loops: CDR1 SGHTA, CDR2 FQGNSA. The CDR3 loop spans 14 amino acids. CDR3 residues: CASSADRRLYGYTF. The CDR3 nucleotides are TGTGCCAGCAGCGCTGACCGGCGGCTGTATGGCTACACCTTC.

The chain links TRBV7-9 to TRBJ2-2; unclear D gene. The CDR3 loop spans 15 amino acids. V gave up 1 base and J gave up 2 bases, with 8 bases separating them. Germline CDR1 reads SEHNR; CDR2 reads FQNEAQ (reference sequence). This CDR3 reads CASSLVSGNTGELFF. CDR3 sequence (DNA): TGTGCCAGCAGCTTAGTATCCGGTAACACCGGGGAGCTGTTTTTT.

This chain joins TRBV6-5 and TRBJ2-7, with no clear D. In germline, CDR1 is MNHEY, CDR2 SVGAGI. V gave up 6 bases and J gave up 4 bases, with 4 bases separating them. There are 10 residues in the CDR3. The CDR3: CASSRYEQYF. For the CDR3, the DNA is TGTGCCAGCAGCAGGTACGAGCAGTACTTC.

The genes are TRBV29-1 and TRBJ1-2, with D tentatively TRBD1 (6 bases). This CDR3 contains 12 residues. Trimming removed 8 bases at V and 6 bases at J, with 16 bases between. Per germline, CDR1 SQVTM and CDR2 ANQGSEA. The CDR3 DNA sequence: TGCAGCTACGGGGGGCAGGGTCATGGCTACACCTTC. This codes for CSYGGQGHGYTF.

V is TRBV7-2 and J is TRBJ2-3; perhaps TRBD2 as D (6 bases). Per the germline V gene, CDR1 is SGHTA and CDR2 is FQGNSA. Between the trimmed V and J ends, which lost 5 bases and 1 base, there was a span of 10 bases. The CDR3 is 14 residues long. The CDR3 loop is CASSPGGGTDTQYF. The CDR3 bases are TGTGCCAGCAGCCCCGGGGGAGGCACAGATACGCAGTATTTT.

The V and J genes are TRBV3-1 (or the pseudogene TRBV3-2) and TRBJ2-6; 11 bases fit TRBD1. Germline assignment: CDR1 LGHDT and CDR2 YNNKEL (reference sequence). The CDR3 is 19 amino acids. J gave up 1 base and V 4 bases, and 9 bases lay outside the gene matches. Here the CDR3 DNA reads TGTGCCAGCAGCCCCGAGTTAGGACAGGGGGCATCTGGGGCCAACGTCCTGACTTTC. This translates into CASSPELGQGASGANVLTF.

V is TRBV6-5 and J is TRBJ1-5; weak D call: TRBD1 (6 bases). There are 13 residues in the CDR3. Trimming cost V 8 bases and J 5 bases, with 13 bases left between them. CDR1 and CDR2 from the germline V gene are MNHEY and SVGAGI. CDR3 region: CASRRGEDQPQHF. CDR3 sequence (DNA): TGTGCCAGCCGCAGGGGCGAGGATCAGCCCCAGCATTTT.

This chain joins TRBV20-1 and TRBJ1-2; perhaps TRBD1 as D (6 bases). Germline V gene data show CDR1 as DFQATT and CDR2 as SNEGSKA (reference sequence). The CDR3 has 15 residues. V dropped 3 bases and J dropped 2 bases, with 16 bases sitting between them. This chain's CDR3 is CSASPVPTGNYGYTF. The CDR3 DNA sequence: TGCAGTGCTAGTCCGGTCCCAACAGGGAACTATGGCTACACCTTC.

The chain recombines TRBV7-8 with TRBJ1-5, with 10 nucleotides matching TRBD1. This CDR3 is built from 16 residues. The junction had 13 bases not matched to a gene; V was cut back by 5 bases and J by 9 bases. Germline CDR1 and CDR2: SGHVS and FQNEAQ. The CDR3 spells CASSPGTGALSPPQHF. Written as DNA, the CDR3 is TGTGCCAGCAGCCCGGGGACAGGGGCCCTCAGTCCGCCCCAGCATTTT. The variable domain in full, completed from reference TRBV7-8 and TRBJ1-5, reads GAGVSQSPRYKVAKRGQDVALRCDPISGHVSLFWYQQALGQGPEFLTYFQNEAQLDKSGLPSDRFFAERPEGSVSTLKIQRTQQEDSAVYLCASSPGTGALSPPQHFGDGTRLSIL.

The rearrangement uses TRBV2 and TRBJ1-6; maybe TRBD1 (5 bases). Trimming left V 3 bases short and J 7 bases short, with 10 bases between. The CDR3 is 14 residues long. The germline V gene has CDR1 SNHLY and CDR2 FYNNEI. CDR3 in amino acids: CASSEGRTNSPLHF. The DNA for the CDR3 is TGTGCCAGCAGTGAGGGCAGGACAAATTCACCCCTCCACTTT.

This CDR3 is CASRPLAGGGADTQYF. The CDR3 DNA reads TGTGCCAGCAGGCCCTTAGCGGGGGGCGGCGCAGATACGCAGTATTTT. The chain employs TRBV2 and TRBJ2-3, with 10 positions matching TRBD2. Germline V lookup: CDR1 SNHLY, CDR2 FYNNEI. J gave up 4 bases and V 6 bases, and 10 bases lay outside the gene matches. CDR3 length: 16 residues.

V usage is TRBV7-2 and J usage is TRBJ1-1, with D possibly being TRBD1 (5 bases). CDR1 and CDR2 (germline): SGHTA, FQGNSA. Trimming shortened V by 6 bases and J by 1 base, and 18 bases separated the two germline ends. The CDR3 spans 16 residues. Written as DNA, the CDR3 is TGTGCCAGCAGTCCTGACCCGGTGACAGCGAACACTGAAGCTTTCTTT. It yields the protein CASSPDPVTANTEAFF.

The rearrangement uses TRBV9 and TRBJ2-7; TRBD1 matches 8 bases. This CDR3 region has 15 residues. From germline, CDR1 is SGDLS and CDR2 YYNGEE. Trimming took 0 bases from V and 5 from J; bases not matched to a gene: 7. The CDR3: CASSVVGQGVNEQYF. Written as DNA, the CDR3 is TGTGCCAGCAGCGTAGTCGGACAGGGAGTCAACGAGCAGTACTTC.